This T cell receptor (beta chain) is drawn from a study of shared clonotypes between healthy human individuals. About the study: Per-donor plates numbered three CD4 naive, three CD4 memory, two CD8 naive and one CD8 memory. Study conclusions and caveats: Sharing across four donors was highest in naive CD4 (approximately 5%) and lowest in memory CD8 (around 0.4%).

Points on this clone: Its target is not known.

In germline, CDR1 is SNHLY, CDR2 FYNNEI. The CDR3 spans 13 residues. Deletions cut 7 bases from V and 4 bases from J, with 13 bases between. Only in-frame clones appear in the TCRdb table, and some are missing; sequencing was by immunoSEQ multiplex PCR. The sample has approximately 340,000 clones, less than 75% seen once. The TCR originated in a man aged 25 to 40 in good health. The rearrangement links TRBV2 to TRBJ1-1, with D tentatively TRBD1 (6 bases). Input material: memory CD4+ T cells sorted from blood. The subset is: CD45RA-negative fraction. The CDR3 nucleotides read TGTGCCAGCACTTACAGGGAGGGCACTGAAGCTTTCTTT. It specifies CASTYREGTEAFF.